The rows below give T cell receptor beta chains drawn from one sample of a study of CD8 T cells in Susac syndrome. TCRdb re-called the immunoSEQ multiplex PCR reads with MiXCR, one entry per CDR3 protein. The table shows fewer than 85,000 distinct CDR3 sequences, with approximately 94% occurring only once. Sample: CD8+ T cells from PBMCs. Receptors were obtained from a human donor with multiple sclerosis. Both conserved end residues are part of each CDR3. Each record gives: V gene, J gene, clone size, D gene, CDR3 protein, CDR3 DNA. A D gene is named only where the DNA matches it firmly. The listing skips clone size in some rows; elsewhere it reads once, few, many or a size class.

V gene: TRBV27; J gene: TRBJ2-2; clone size: NA; D gene: TRBD1; CDR3 protein: CASRGTGFIEELFF; CDR3 DNA: TGTGCCAGCAGGGGGACAGGGTTTATTGAGGAGCTGTTTTTT
V gene: TRBV7-8; J gene: TRBJ2-7; clone size: few; D gene: NA; CDR3 protein: CASSPTDYEQYF; CDR3 DNA: TGTGCCAGCAGCCCCACCGACTACGAGCAGTACTTC
V gene: TRBV5-4; J gene: TRBJ2-1; clone size: NA; D gene: TRBD2; CDR3 protein: CASSLRSGSPYNEQFF; CDR3 DNA: TGTGCCAGCAGCCTTCGCAGCGGGAGTCCTTACAATGAGCAGTTCTTC
V gene: TRBV9; J gene: TRBJ2-1; clone size: NA; D gene: TRBD2; CDR3 protein: CASSVGTGGFEQFF; CDR3 DNA: TGTGCCAGCAGCGTAGGAACGGGGGGGTTTGAGCAGTTCTTC
V gene: TRBV15; J gene: TRBJ2-2; clone size: NA; D gene: NA; CDR3 protein: CATSPRSRNTGELFF; CDR3 DNA: TGTGCCACCAGCCCCCGGAGCCGGAACACCGGGGAGCTGTTTTTT
V gene: TRBV5-1; J gene: TRBJ1-1; clone size: NA; D gene: NA; CDR3 protein: CASSFRGKNTEAFF; CDR3 DNA: TGCGCCAGCAGCTTCCGGGGCAAGAACACTGAAGCTTTCTTT
V gene: TRBV7-3; J gene: TRBJ1-1; clone size: NA; D gene: NA; CDR3 protein: CASEVDSGFRGVNTEAFF; CDR3 DNA: TGTGCCAGCGAAGTCGATTCTGGGTTTCGGGGGGTGAACACTGAAGCTTTCTTT
V gene: TRBV9; J gene: TRBJ1-2; clone size: once; D gene: NA; CDR3 protein: CASSSDGWKTF; CDR3 DNA: TGTGCCAGCAGTTCGGACGGATGGAAAACCTTC
V gene: TRBV13; J gene: TRBJ1-2; clone size: NA; D gene: TRBD1; CDR3 protein: CATLTRDRGLYGYTF; CDR3 DNA: TGTGCTACCCTTACCCGGGACAGGGGGCTCTATGGCTACACCTTC
V gene: TRBV11-2; J gene: TRBJ2-7; clone size: NA; D gene: NA; CDR3 protein: CASETPSGVEQYF; CDR3 DNA: TGTGCCAGCGAGACCCCGTCAGGGGTCGAGCAGTACTTC
V gene: TRBV5-1; J gene: TRBJ2-7; clone size: NA; D gene: NA; CDR3 protein: CASSLRTANYEQYF; CDR3 DNA: TGCGCCAGCAGCTTGCGGACAGCCAACTACGAGCAGTACTTC
V gene: TRBV7-9; J gene: TRBJ2-2; clone size: NA; D gene: TRBD1; CDR3 protein: CASSFSDRGRSGELFF; CDR3 DNA: TGTGCCAGCAGCTTCTCCGACAGGGGGCGCTCCGGGGAGCTGTTTTTT
V gene: TRBV20-1; J gene: TRBJ2-2; clone size: NA; D gene: NA; CDR3 protein: CSARGNQTGELFF; CDR3 DNA: TGCAGTGCCAGGGGAAATCAAACCGGGGAGCTGTTTTTT
V gene: TRBV12-3/TRBV12-4; J gene: TRBJ2-1; clone size: once; D gene: TRBD2; CDR3 protein: CASSPVGGAYNEQFF; CDR3 DNA: TGTGCCAGCAGTCCTGTGGGGGGGGCCTACAATGAGCAGTTCTTC
V gene: TRBV19; J gene: TRBJ2-3; clone size: NA; D gene: NA; CDR3 protein: CASSIIGADTQYF; CDR3 DNA: TGTGCCAGTAGTATTATTGGAGCAGATACGCAGTATTTT
V gene: TRBV27; J gene: TRBJ2-1; clone size: NA; D gene: NA; CDR3 protein: CASSTGGLPPEQFF; CDR3 DNA: TGTGCCAGCAGTACTGGGGGACTTCCCCCGGAGCAGTTCTTC
V gene: TRBV12-3/TRBV12-4; J gene: TRBJ2-5; clone size: NA; D gene: NA; CDR3 protein: CASRKRGEETQYF; CDR3 DNA: TGTGCCAGCAGAAAAAGGGGTGAAGAGACCCAGTACTTC
V gene: TRBV29-1; J gene: TRBJ1-2; clone size: once; D gene: NA; CDR3 protein: CSVAGATLSGYTF; CDR3 DNA: TGCAGCGTTGCCGGGGCGACACTCAGCGGCTACACCTTC